The 16 T cell receptor beta chains listed next were all sequenced from one sample in a study of OX40 agonist ivuxolimab in advanced cancers. Receptors were amplified or captured by the immunoSEQ multiplex PCR assay. TCRdb stores this immuneACCESS table with in-frame sequences only. Part of the clones is absent; in the studies checked, under half of the shortfall reflects unresolved V genes, and no reason is known for the rest. Across this sample there are tens of thousands of clones, with around 90% seen only once. The top ten hold around 15% of the sample. The specimen was CD4+ or CD8+ T cells sorted from blood, collected in a trial of the OX40 agonist ivuxolimab. The receptors come from an adult with an advanced solid tumor such as melanoma, head and neck, liver or kidney cancer.

This chain uses TRBV19 with TRBJ2-5, with TRBD1 identical over 7 bases. The tail of the sequence fits TRBJ2-7 better, so the J call may be wrong. The CDR3 runs 14 residues. Per germline, CDR1 LNHDA and CDR2 SQIVND (reference sequence). The DNA of the CDR3 is TGTGCCAGTAGTACCGGTACAGGGGCGTACGAGCAGTACTTC. Amino acids: CASSTGTGAYEQYF.

This clone has a handful of counts. V and J are TRBV5-1 and TRBJ2-3, with TRBD1 as a possible D gene (8 bases). V was trimmed by 4 bases and J by 5 bases, leaving 17 bases between them. The CDR3 is made up of 15 amino acids. The V gene's germline CDR1 is SGHRS and CDR2 YFSETQ. The CDR3 coding sequence is TGCGCCAGCAGCCTCAACAGGGGGGGAGGAGATACGCAGTATTTT. Its protein product is CASSLNRGGGDTQYF.

V and J are TRBV7-2 and TRBJ2-6; the match to TRBD1 covers 8 bases. CDR3 length: 17 residues. V shed 7 bases and J 4 bases; nucleotides not matched to a gene: 12. Per the germline V gene, CDR1 is SGHTA and CDR2 is FQGNSA. CDR3 residues: CASIMRQGASGANVLTF. Written as DNA, the CDR3 is TGTGCCAGCATCATGAGGCAGGGGGCGTCGGGGGCCAACGTCCTGACTTTC.

This chain links TRBV7-2 with TRBJ2-7; perhaps TRBD1 as D (6 bases). V was trimmed by 3 bases and J by 7 bases, leaving 13 bases between them. This CDR3 spans 13 amino acids. The germline V gene has CDR1 SGHTA and CDR2 FQGNSA. The CDR3 region is CASSLSGVGEQYF. Written as DNA, the CDR3 is TGTGCCAGCAGCTTGTCAGGGGTCGGGGAGCAGTACTTC. The variable domain in full, completed from reference TRBV7-2 and TRBJ2-7, reads GAGVSQSPSNKVTEKGKDVELRCDPISGHTALYWYRQSLGQGLEFLIYFQGNSAPDKSGLPSDRFSAERTGGSVSTLTIQRTQQEDSAVYLCASSLSGVGEQYFGPGTRLTVT.

V is TRBV29-1 and J is TRBJ2-1, with 11 bases lining up with TRBD1. Germline V lookup: CDR1 SQVTM, CDR2 ANQGSEA. After removal of 7 bases from V and 8 bases from J, the junction contained 10 bases not matched to a gene. The CDR3 is made up of 14 amino acids. The CDR3 bases are TGCAGCGCCGTCGGGACAGGGGGTTCGGATGAGCAGTTCTTC. Encoded protein: CSAVGTGGSDEQFF.

This clone was counted once. This chain links TRBV7-2 with TRBJ2-5; 11 bases line up with TRBD2. Germline-derived CDR1 and CDR2 are SGHTA and FQGNSA. This CDR3 has 16 amino acids. Unmatched junction bases numbered 6, after V lost 1 base and J lost 5 bases. The CDR3 bases are TGTGCCAGCAGCTTAGGTCCTAGCGGGAGGACGGAGACCCAGTACTTC. Protein product: CASSLGPSGRTETQYF.

In nucleotides, the CDR3 is TGTGCCTGCCTGTCGGGGAGACTGGTCGGGGCCAACGTCCTGACTTTC. This translates into CACLSGRLVGANVLTF. The J gene is TRBJ2-6, the V gene TRBV30; D might be TRBD2 (5 bases). Trimming took off 6 bases at V and 4 bases at J, with 19 bases between the two ends. The CDR3 totals 16 residues. Germline V gives CDR1 GTSNPN, CDR2 SVGIG (reference sequence).

The V gene is TRBV7-9, the J gene TRBJ2-1; 11 nucleotides line up with TRBD2. Trimming cost V 1 base and J 9 bases; bases outside gene matches: 8. The length of the CDR3 is 16 residues. CDR1 is SEHNR and CDR2 is FQNEAQ in the germline V gene (reference sequence). This CDR3 is CASSLGHSGRAFEQFF. Here the CDR3 DNA reads TGTGCCAGCAGCTTAGGGCATAGCGGGAGGGCCTTTGAGCAGTTCTTC.

The rearrangement joins TRBV7-9 to TRBJ2-3, with 8 bases aligning to TRBD1. The CDR3 contains 15 residues. Germline values: CDR1 SEHNR, CDR2 FQNEAQ (reference sequence). V dropped 4 bases and J dropped 3; count of bases not matched to a gene: 6. CDR3 sequence: CASSSGQAFTDTQYF. In DNA form, the CDR3 reads TGTGCCAGCAGCTCGGGACAGGCCTTTACAGATACGCAGTATTTT.

Concerning this clone: The identical CDR3 is also encoded by other nucleotide sequences in the sample. The chain joins TRBV18 to TRBJ1-1; TRBD1 is a possible D gene (6 bases). V was shortened by 6 bases and J by 1 base, with 12 bases between the two germline ends. Germline lookup yields CDR1 KGHSH and CDR2 LQKENI. The CDR3 totals 14 residues. The CDR3 loop is CASSPQGSNTEAFF. DNA of the CDR3: TGTGCCAGCTCTCCCCAGGGGTCGAACACTGAAGCTTTCTTT. Full variable domain (missing parts from reference TRBV18 and TRBJ1-1): NAGVMQNPRHLVRRRGQEARLRCSPMKGHSHVYWYRQLPEEGLKFMVYLQKENIIDESGMPKERFSAEFPKEGPSILRIQQVVRGDSAAYFCASSPQGSNTEAFFGQGTRLTVV.

A few counts support this clone. The chain employs TRBV6-4 and TRBJ2-3, with 12 bases aligning to TRBD2. The CDR3 sequence is 15 residues long. The germline V gene encodes CDR1 MRHNA and CDR2 SNTAGT. J lost 5 bases, V lost 5 bases, and 5 bases had no gene match. This CDR3 is CASSYLAGGKDTQYF. DNA for the CDR3: TGTGCCAGCAGTTACCTAGCGGGAGGGAAAGATACGCAGTATTTT.

Here the CDR3 DNA reads TGTGCCAGCAGCTTTAGATGGGAGAGGGAGACCCAGTACTTC. Translation gives CASSFRWERETQYF. The chain is built from TRBV11-2 and TRBJ2-5, with TRBD2 as a possible D gene (5 bases). Per the germline V gene, CDR1 is SGHAT and CDR2 is FQNNGV. The CDR3 consists of 14 residues. V was shortened by 3 bases and J by 5 bases, with 13 bases between the two germline ends.

The chain links TRBV19 to TRBJ2-3; weak D call: TRBD1 (7 bases). In germline, CDR1 is LNHDA, CDR2 SQIVND (reference sequence). This CDR3 is built from 18 residues. Trimming stripped 6 bases from V and 6 bases from J, with 28 bases between. The CDR3 DNA is TGTGCCAGTAGCCCGGAGGGGACAGCGTCGCCCCGAGCCGATACGCAGTATTTT. This sequence encodes CASSPEGTASPRADTQYF.

The rearrangement joins TRBV6-5 to TRBJ2-3, with a tentative D call TRBD2 (6 bases). V gave up 5 bases and J gave up 5 bases, with 14 bases separating them. The CDR3 loop spans 14 amino acids. Germline V gene sequence: CDR1 MNHEY, CDR2 SVGAGI. DNA for the CDR3: TGTGCCAGCAGTCAACGCGTAGCGGTAGATACGCAGTATTTT. Residues: CASSQRVAVDTQYF.

This chain uses TRBV2 with TRBJ2-4, with TRBD1 matching over 10 bases. The CDR3 sequence is 17 residues long. CDR1 and CDR2 (germline): SNHLY, FYNNEI. With 5 bases clipped from V and 0 bases from J, the junction kept 7 bases outside the gene matches. The CDR3 DNA follows: TGTGCCAGCAGTCGACAGGGGGCAGGTTTAGCCAAAAACATTCAGTACTTC. Residues: CASSRQGAGLAKNIQYF.

The chain recombines TRBV29-1 with TRBJ2-7; D is tentatively TRBD1 or TRBD2 (5 bases each). V lost 6 bases and J 5 bases, leaving 17 bases between the germline ends. This CDR3 has 13 residues. CDR1 is SQVTM and CDR2 is ANQGSEA in the germline V gene. The CDR3 spells CSVSGTRRDEQYF. CDR3 in DNA: TGCAGCGTGTCCGGGACGCGGCGGGACGAGCAGTACTTC.